This entry lists 28 T cell receptor beta chains sequenced from one sample in a study of blood T cell repertoires in COVID-19 (TCRdb year 2020). Library generation was performed with the immunoSEQ multiplex PCR assay. The immuneACCESS repertoire file appears here via TCRdb, limited to in-frame rearrangements. These files lack a portion of the clones; in checked studies, under half of the deficit traces to unresolved V genes, and the cause of the others is not known. The sample table lists around 300,000 clones, 87% of them with a count of one. The ten largest clones represent approximately 2.2% of the sample. The sample consisted of peripheral blood. The receptor set was obtained from a man in his late teens or twenties with active or convalescent COVID-19.

CDR3 sequence (DNA): TGTGCCAGCAGAAAAGGGGGACAGGGCTATAATTCACCCCTCCACTTT. It is translated as CASRKGGQGYNSPLHF. This chain uses TRBV2 with TRBJ1-6, with 9 bases aligning to TRBD1. The CDR3 sequence is 16 residues long. Germline V gene lookup returns CDR1 SNHLY and CDR2 FYNNEI. V lost 6 bases to trimming and J lost 3 bases; unmatched junction nucleotides: 6.

The chain joins TRBV2 to TRBJ1-3, with D maybe TRBD1 (6 bases). Trimming took 7 bases from V and 0 from J, leaving 13 bases between them. CDR1 SNHLY and CDR2 FYNNEI come from the germline V gene. The CDR3 runs to 15 residues. The CDR3 spells CASKKQGVSGNTIYF. In nucleotides, the CDR3 is TGTGCCAGCAAGAAACAGGGCGTCTCTGGAAACACCATATATTTT.

The chain combines TRBV2 with TRBJ1-2, with 11 nucleotides matching TRBD1. The ends lost 6 bases at V and 4 bases at J; junction bases unmatched: 1. The CDR3 is 13 amino acids. The germline V gene encodes CDR1 SNHLY and CDR2 FYNNEI. The CDR3 region has the DNA TGTGCCAGCAGGGACAGGGGGCCCTATGGCTACACCTTC. Encoded protein: CASRDRGPYGYTF.

The rearrangement uses TRBV4-3 and TRBJ2-3; the match to TRBD1 covers 11 bases. CDR1 LGHNA and CDR2 YSLEER come from the germline V gene. V was pared by 1 base and J by 6 bases, with 3 bases of the junction left unmatched. The CDR3 sequence is 15 residues long. CDR3 nucleotides: TGCGCCAGCAGCCAAGGGACAGGGGGCTTGGATACGCAGTATTTT. Its protein is CASSQGTGGLDTQYF.

The gene calls are TRBV7-9 and TRBJ1-2; D call uncertain. The CDR3 spans 15 residues. Trimming took 1 base from V and 5 from J, leaving 14 bases between them. The germline gives CDR1 SEHNR, CDR2 FQNEAQ (reference sequence). The CDR3 here is CASSLDVPYYYGYTF. In DNA, the CDR3 is TGTGCCAGCAGCTTAGACGTGCCCTATTATTATGGCTACACCTTC. The full variable domain, completed using reference TRBV7-9 and TRBJ1-2, is DTGVSQNPRHKITKRGQNVTFRCDPISEHNRLYWYRQTLGQGPEFLTYFQNEAQLEKSRLLSDRFSAERPKGSFSTLEIQRTEQGDSAMYLCASSLDVPYYYGYTFGSGTRLTVV.

The V call is TRBV29-1, the J call TRBJ1-1; tentative D call: TRBD1 (6 bases). Germline-derived CDR1 and CDR2 are SQVTM and ANQGSEA. V was clipped by 0 bases and J by 1 base, with 9 bases between them. This CDR3 is 14 amino acids long. The CDR3 loop reads CSVEDRGANTEAFF. In nucleotides, the CDR3 is TGCAGCGTTGAAGATCGGGGGGCGAACACTGAAGCTTTCTTT.

The chain has TRBV3-1 (or the pseudogene TRBV3-2) and TRBJ2-5, with a weak D call TRBD2 (6 bases). The CDR3 is 19 residues long. Trimming took 1 base from V and 2 from J, leaving 23 bases between them. Germline V gene lookup returns CDR1 LGHDT and CDR2 YNNKEL (reference sequence). This CDR3 reads CASSQVVFRGSKLQETQYF. The CDR3 DNA follows: TGTGCCAGCAGCCAAGTTGTATTTCGGGGGTCAAAATTACAAGAGACCCAGTACTTC.

This sequence joins TRBV9 and TRBJ1-2, with TRBD1 identical over 10 bases. V shed 4 bases and J 8 bases; nucleotides not matched to a gene: 8. The germline V gene has CDR1 SGDLS and CDR2 YYNGEE. The CDR3 length is 14 residues. The CDR3 region has the DNA TGTGCCAGCAGCCCCGGTGGGACAGGGGTAGGCTACACCTTC. Encoded protein: CASSPGGTGVGYTF.

This clone occurred a few times. The chain couples TRBV6-1 to TRBJ1-4, with TRBD1 matching over 7 bases. Germline CDR1 is MNHNS and CDR2 is SASEGT. Losses at the gene ends were 1 base for V and 5 bases for J; bases not matched to a gene: 1. The CDR3 length is 14 residues. CDR3 sequence: CASSEGQGNEKLFF. CDR3 coding DNA: TGTGCCAGCAGTGAAGGACAGGGCAATGAAAAACTGTTTTTT.

The chain combines TRBV5-5 with TRBJ1-4; 9 bases map to TRBD1. J gave up 5 bases and V 4 bases, and 3 bases lay outside the gene matches. The CDR3 is 14 residues long. CDR1 and CDR2 from the germline V gene are SGHKS and YYEKEE (reference sequence). The chain's CDR3 is CASSPGTGNEKLFF. The CDR3 DNA is TGTGCCAGCAGCCCCGGGACAGGGAATGAAAAACTGTTTTTT.

This rearrangement joins TRBV10-2 to TRBJ2-1, with TRBD2 matching over 12 bases. The CDR3 covers 19 residues. The germline V gene encodes CDR1 WSHSY and CDR2 SAAADI. The V and J ends lost 6 bases and 0 bases, in that order; junction bases with no gene match: 12. The CDR3 region is CASRPPGLAGTSSYNEQFF. CDR3 coding DNA: TGCGCCAGCAGGCCCCCGGGACTAGCGGGTACGAGCTCCTACAATGAGCAGTTCTTC.

The CDR3 DNA sequence: TGTGCCATCAGCCCAGGGGCCACAGACTATGGCTACACCTTC. It encodes CAISPGATDYGYTF. The V gene is TRBV10-3, the J gene TRBJ1-2, with D tentatively TRBD1 (6 bases). The CDR3 is 14 amino acids. Germline CDR1 and CDR2: ENHRY and SYGVKD. V was clipped by 6 bases and J by 3 bases, with 14 bases between them.

The chain employs TRBV27 and TRBJ1-5, with 8 bases identical to TRBD1. Germline-derived CDR1 and CDR2 are MNHEY and SMNVEV (reference sequence). CDR3 length: 15 amino acids. The V and J ends lost 7 bases and 5 bases, in that order; junction bases with no gene match: 10. DNA for the CDR3: TGTGCCAGCAAAGGACAGGGCCTGCTCGATCAGCCCCAGCATTTT. Amino acid sequence: CASKGQGLLDQPQHF.

The rearrangement uses TRBV15 and TRBJ2-7; weak D call: TRBD1 (5 bases). Trimming shortened V by 5 bases and J by 0 bases, and 14 bases separated the two germline ends. Per the germline V gene, CDR1 is LNHNV and CDR2 is YYDKDF (reference sequence). The CDR3 length is 15 residues. The CDR3 spells CATSLNRMSSYEQYF. The CDR3 nucleotides read TGTGCCACCAGCCTCAACAGGATGAGCTCCTACGAGCAGTACTTC.

The V gene is TRBV12-3 or TRBV12-4, the J gene TRBJ1-2, with D maybe TRBD1 (6 bases). The length of the CDR3 is 12 residues. The V and J ends lost 6 bases and 8 bases respectively, with 13 bases between them. The CDR3 DNA reads TGTGCCAGCAGAATCAGGGGAAACGGCTACACCTTC. This gives the protein CASRIRGNGYTF.

The chain is built from TRBV7-9 and TRBJ2-5; 14 nucleotides line up with TRBD2. Germline CDR1 SEHNR, CDR2 FQNEAQ (reference sequence). The junction had 10 bases not matched to a gene; V was cut back by 5 bases and J by 5 bases. CDR3 size: 17 residues. CDR3 residues: CASSQWGLAGEPETQYF. The DNA of the CDR3 is TGTGCCAGCAGCCAGTGGGGACTAGCGGGAGAGCCGGAGACCCAGTACTTC.

This chain joins TRBV5-4 and TRBJ2-2; D ambiguous. Germline CDR1 and CDR2: SGHNT and YYREEE (reference sequence). The CDR3 extends over 15 amino acids. V lost 1 base to trimming and J lost 4 bases, with 11 bases between them. The chain's CDR3 is CASSLNSGPTGELFF. The CDR3 DNA is TGTGCCAGCAGCTTGAACTCAGGTCCCACCGGGGAGCTGTTTTTT.

V usage is TRBV20-1 and J usage is TRBJ2-1, with D uncertain. The germline V gene has CDR1 DFQATT and CDR2 SNEGSKA (reference sequence). This CDR3 spans 14 amino acids. V gave up 3 bases and J gave up 3 bases, with 12 bases separating them. The CDR3 sequence: CSASHTEYYNEQFF. Here the CDR3 DNA reads TGCAGTGCTAGTCACACAGAATACTACAATGAGCAGTTCTTC.

The chain couples TRBV4-1 to TRBJ2-1; D may be TRBD2 (7 bases). There are 17 residues in the CDR3. The V gene's germline CDR1 is MGHRA and CDR2 YSYEKL. With 1 base removed from V and 0 bases from J, the gap between germline ends came to 13 bases. CDR3 DNA sequence: TGCGCCAGCAGCCAAGCAGGCGGGGGCGGCTCCTACAATGAGCAGTTCTTC. It translates to CASSQAGGGGSYNEQFF.

V gene TRBV11-3 combines with J gene TRBJ2-3; 7 positions match TRBD1. Per the germline V gene, CDR1 is SGHNT and CDR2 is YENEEA. This CDR3 contains 16 residues. V trimming: 1 base; J trimming: 0 bases; junction bases outside the gene matches: 4. The DNA of the CDR3 is TGTGCCAGCAGCTTAGGTACAGGGGCTAGCACAGATACGCAGTATTTT. Translation gives CASSLGTGASTDTQYF.

The rearrangement links TRBV10-3 to TRBJ2-1, with D perhaps TRBD2 (6 bases). This CDR3 has 15 residues. V lost 10 bases, J lost 0 bases, and 16 bases lay in between. CDR1 and CDR2 (germline): ENHRY, SYGVKD. The CDR3 DNA reads TGTGCCACCTTACGATCGACTAGCTCCTACAATGAGCAGTTCTTC. It codes for CATLRSTSSYNEQFF.

V is TRBV5-4 and J is TRBJ2-2; maybe TRBD1 (5 bases). The CDR3 extends over 16 amino acids. Germline V gives CDR1 SGHNT, CDR2 YYREEE (reference sequence). Between the trimmed V and J ends, which lost 0 bases and 2 bases, there was a span of 11 bases. DNA of the CDR3: TGTGCCAGCAGCTTGGAGGGGTCGAGAAACACCGGGGAGCTGTTTTTT. It yields the protein CASSLEGSRNTGELFF. Full variable domain (missing parts from reference TRBV5-4 and TRBJ2-2): ETGVTQSPTHLIKTRGQQVTLRCSSQSGHNTVSWYQQALGQGPQFIFQYYREEENGRGNFPPRFSGLQFPNYSSELNVNALELDDSALYLCASSLEGSRNTGELFFGEGSRLTVL.

The rearrangement joins TRBV28 to TRBJ2-7, with 7 bases fitting TRBD2. J was trimmed by 9 bases and V by 2 bases; bases with no gene match: 13. The CDR3 contains 15 residues. CDR1 and CDR2 from the germline V gene are MDHEN and SYDVKM. CDR3 protein: CASSLPGRGWGGQYF. CDR3 DNA: TGTGCCAGCAGTTTACCCGGACGGGGCTGGGGGGGGCAGTACTTC. Filled out from reference TRBV28 and TRBJ2-7, the complete variable domain reads DVKVTQSSRYLVKRTGEKVFLECVQDMDHENMFWYRQDPGLGLRLIYFSYDVKMKEKGDIPEGYSVSREKKERFSLILESASTNQTSMYLCASSLPGRGWGGQYFGPGTRLTVT.

The chain employs TRBV4-3 and TRBJ1-2, with 8 bases aligning to TRBD1. The J segment lost 2 bases and the V segment lost 4 bases, leaving 6 bases of the junction unmatched. Germline values: CDR1 LGHNA, CDR2 YSLEER. This CDR3 has 15 residues. The DNA of the CDR3 is TGCGCCAGCAGCCTTTCCGGGACAGGAAACTATGGCTACACCTTC. Its translation is CASSLSGTGNYGYTF.

This chain uses TRBV4-1 with TRBJ2-1; perhaps TRBD2 as D (5 bases). CDR1 and CDR2 (germline): MGHRA, YSYEKL. V shed 0 bases and J shed 4 bases, with 10 bases lying between them. CDR3 length: 15 amino acids. CDR3 sequence: CASSQDTDWYNEQFF. The CDR3 DNA follows: TGCGCCAGCAGCCAAGATACGGACTGGTACAATGAGCAGTTCTTC.

This clone was seen only a few times. The DNA for the CDR3 is TGTGCCAGCAGTACCCTGTGGGGAGGAAATCAGCCCCAGCATTTT. Translated: CASSTLWGGNQPQHF. The chain employs TRBV6-5 and TRBJ1-5; D call uncertain. V was trimmed by 5 bases and J by 4 bases, leaving 15 bases between them. This CDR3 region has 15 residues. Germline values: CDR1 MNHEY, CDR2 SVGAGI.

The chain links TRBV27 to TRBJ2-7; D is perhaps TRBD1 (5 bases). CDR1 and CDR2 from the germline V gene are MNHEY and SMNVEV (reference sequence). V was clipped by 1 base and J by 1 base, with 8 bases between them. This CDR3 spans 14 amino acids. CDR3 bases: TGTGCCAGCAGTTTATTTGCAGGGTCCTACGAGCAGTACTTC. Translating it yields CASSLFAGSYEQYF.

The J gene is TRBJ2-1, the V gene TRBV11-1; D remains unclear. CDR3 length: 16 residues. V gave up 2 bases and J gave up 7 bases, with 18 bases separating them. From germline, CDR1 is SGHAT and CDR2 FQDESV (reference sequence). CDR3 coding DNA: TGTGCCAGCAGCTTAACTTACTCGACTGAAGAAAATGAGCAGTTCTTC. It specifies CASSLTYSTEENEQFF.